This T cell receptor beta chain emerged from a study of beta chain features in type 1 diabetes. The sequenced template was cDNA made from the entire isolated RNA. The protocol was immunoSEQ multiplex PCR, while the TCRdb copy is restricted to in-frame clones and leaves out a portion. The sample comprises a few hundred thousand clones, approximately 13% of which are singletons, and roughly 0.019% rests with the top ten. With 6 bases removed from V and 4 bases from J, the gap between germline ends came to 13 bases. This CDR3 contains 14 residues. Per the germline V gene, CDR1 is SNHLY and CDR2 is FYNNEI. In this sample, this clone turned up a few times. Antigen: not known. Points from the study as a whole: Naive, central memory and regulatory TCRB repertoires appeared more similar among patients than healthy donors. In all four CD4+ subsets, TCRB CDR3 length was significantly, moderately reduced in type 1 diabetes.

The rearrangement links TRBV2 to TRBJ2-1; possible D gene TRBD1, 5 bases. Material: naive CD4+ T cells from blood. The origin of this receptor is a young man with type 1 diabetes. This chain's CDR3 is CASSTREKYNEQFF. DNA of the CDR3: TGTGCCAGCAGCACCAGGGAAAAATACAATGAGCAGTTCTTC.